The TCR beta chain under discussion was sequenced for a study of somatic mutations in cytotoxic T cells in rheumatoid arthritis (dated by TCRdb to 2016 to 2017). Regarding the research as a whole: Peripheral blood (30 ml EDTA) was collected from patients immediately after diagnosis and before any treatment began. A FACSAria II or Sony SH800 was used to flow-sort some V beta antibody-stained T-cell populations at nearly 100% purity, and TCRB sequencing was also done on sorted V beta1+ cells. The study asked whether expanded CD8+ T-cell clones in newly diagnosed, untreated rheumatoid arthritis carry somatic mutations, and used TCRB deep sequencing to characterize clonality. A total of around 62 rheumatoid arthritis patients and 15 to 20 healthy controls underwent TCRB deep sequencing. The median ages of the patient and control groups were essentially identical.

The immunoSEQ assay was applied to genomic DNA for TCRB CDR3 sequencing. On the study's bioinformatics: Published virus-specific TCRB sequences were compared with patient CD8+ clones larger than 1%, and only a few matches were found. The analyses included only productive TCRB rearrangements. A clone was defined by a unique TCRB CDR3 sequence, and clonality was computed as a productive clonality index based on Shannon entropy. Repertoire overlap between two samples was calculated from the template counts of each clone relative to total templates per sample. Flow cytometry-measured V-gene usage correlated with V-gene usage from TCRB sequencing, with a Spearman r of about 0.64. This is the immuneACCESS table as TCRdb keeps it, with only in-frame sequences that have V and J called. A part of the clones is gone; compared with another copy, unresolved V genes explain less than half, and the rest is unexplained. The DNA gave D and trimming, while V, J and clone size come from that table. This sample lists 14,000 or so clones; 82% were detected once. The top ten clones comprise just under 30% of the sample.

What the authors observed across the whole study: CD8+ T-cell clonality did not differ significantly between rheumatoid arthritis patients and age-matched healthy controls. CD8+ clonality increased with age in patients (Spearman r of about 0.45) but not in healthy controls. The largest CD8+ clone made up more than 20% of CD8+ cells in about an eighth of the roughly 65 patients, and blood and synovial fluid shared several identical CD8+ TCRB sequences. The slight underrepresentation of TRBV07 in patients was not corrected for multiple comparisons. Viral specificity could not be ruled out by absence from virus-specific databases, and the antigen targets of the expanded CD8+ clones remained unknown.

Counted from cysteine to phenylalanine, this CDR3 has 15 amino acids. Just CDR3 DNA is preserved here, 45 bases in frame from base 1. CDR1 and CDR2 were assigned from the germline V gene (reference sequence) as LNHDA and SQIVND. The junction shows trimming of 6 bases on V and 2 bases on J, and the gene matches do not reach 6 bases of it. Positive magnetic bead selection on an AutoMACS was used to isolate CD4+ and CD8+ cells, with flow cytometry used to check purity. A TCR V beta antibody panel was used in flow cytometry to screen first for clonal expansions, which were then characterized by TCRB deep sequencing of sorted CD8+ fractions. Peripheral blood mononuclear cells were isolated by Ficoll-Paque PLUS density gradient separation. DNA was extracted from CD4-enriched, CD8-enriched or PBMC samples with Nucleospin Tissue or Tissue XS kits and quantified with a Qubit 2.0 fluorometer. Turning to this clone: What this receptor recognizes is not known. The sample holds no much larger clone one base away, and base qualities are not on file.

Material for sequencing was CD8+ T cells sorted from blood. This receptor chain uses TRBV19 and TRBJ1-5; TRBD1 matches 8 bases in the middle. The TCR sequence derives from an adult with rheumatoid arthritis. Here is the DNA: TGTGCCAGTAGGGGGACAGGTGAAGGCAATCAGCCCCAGCATTTT. The translation is CASRGTGEGNQPQHF.